The sequence of this TCR beta chain was determined in a study of shared clonotypes between healthy human individuals. Whole-study findings and limits: Sequencing depth was predicted to influence how clonotypes are shared among donors. Blood was the sole source, and tissue repertoires probably differ.

Using 200 ng DNA, tens of thousands of T cell genomes, the sorted-subset replicate PCRs were run. The method was immunoSEQ multiplex PCR; TCRdb's version includes in-frame clones alone and lacks a portion of them. The data show more than 900,000 clones, roughly 74% seen once. A note on this clone: The antigen is not known.

Both subsets, CD45RA+ naive and CD45RA-negative memory, were split from the CD4+ cells. The sample consisted of memory CD4+ T cells from PBMCs. As for subset: CD45RA-negative fraction. This TCR was sampled from a man aged 18 to 29 in good health. Some clones in this sample may be carry-over from other donors' samples.

Here the CDR3 reads CASSSTGTSGRGRHEQFF. Here the CDR3 DNA reads TGTGCCAGCAGCTCTACCGGGACTAGCGGGAGAGGAAGGCATGAGCAGTTCTTC. V is TRBV7-3 and J is TRBJ2-1; 14 positions agree with TRBD2. V was clipped by 4 bases and J by 8 bases; unmatched bases: 13. The germline V gene has CDR1 SGHTA and CDR2 FQGTGA. The CDR3 consists of 18 residues.